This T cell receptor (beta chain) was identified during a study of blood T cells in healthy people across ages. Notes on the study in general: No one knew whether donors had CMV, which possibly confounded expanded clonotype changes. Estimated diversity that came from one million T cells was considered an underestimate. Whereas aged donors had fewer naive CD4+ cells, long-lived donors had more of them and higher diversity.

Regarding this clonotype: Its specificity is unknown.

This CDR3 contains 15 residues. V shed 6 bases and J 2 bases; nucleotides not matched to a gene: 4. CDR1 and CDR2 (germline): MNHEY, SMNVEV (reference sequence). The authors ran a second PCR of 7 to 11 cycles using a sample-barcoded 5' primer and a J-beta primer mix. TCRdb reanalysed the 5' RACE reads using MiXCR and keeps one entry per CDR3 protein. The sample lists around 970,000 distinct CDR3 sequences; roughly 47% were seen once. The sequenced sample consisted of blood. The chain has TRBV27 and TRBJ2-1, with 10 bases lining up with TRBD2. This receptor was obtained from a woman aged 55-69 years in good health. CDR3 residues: CASRTGTSAYNEQFF. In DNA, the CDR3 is TGTGCCAGCAGAACCGGGACTAGCGCCTACAATGAGCAGTTCTTC.